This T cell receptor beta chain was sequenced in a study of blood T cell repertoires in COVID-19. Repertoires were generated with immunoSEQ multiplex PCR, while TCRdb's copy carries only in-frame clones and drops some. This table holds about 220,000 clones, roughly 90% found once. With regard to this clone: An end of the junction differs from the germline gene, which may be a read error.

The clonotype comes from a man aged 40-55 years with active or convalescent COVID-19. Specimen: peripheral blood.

CDR3 protein: CASSLYQDTNTEAFF. CDR3 in DNA: TGCGCCAGCAGCTTGTATCAGGACACAAACACCGAAGCTTTCTTT. The chain has TRBV5-1 and TRBJ1-1, with D possibly being TRBD1 (5 bases). The CDR3 is 15 amino acids. CDR1 is SGHRS and CDR2 is YFSETQ in the germline V gene. Looking up the rest from reference TRBV5-1 and TRBJ1-1 gives the full variable domain: KAGVTQTPRYLIKTRGQQVTLSCSPISGHRSVSWYQQTPGQGLQFLFEYFSETQRNKGNFPGRFSGRQFSNSRSEMNVSTLELGDSALYLCASSLYQDTNTEAFFGQGTRLTVV.